This T cell receptor (beta chain) stems from a study of cytomegalovirus exposure and HLA in healthy donors. Findings and limits, study-wide: Some segments of the V type, notably TRBV6-2 and TRBV6-3, were excluded as indistinguishable.

With V trimmed by 3 bases and J by 4 bases, 9 bases remained unmatched. CDR1 is MDHEN and CDR2 is SYDVKM in the germline V gene. The CDR3 is made up of 16 amino acids. A word on this clone: The antigen is undetermined.

The PCR employed 60 Vbeta primers together with 13 Jbeta primers. The assay was immunoSEQ multiplex PCR, and TCRdb's table has in-frame clones only and misses some. The sample consists of around 200,000 clones, 60% to 85% of them appearing once. The chain employs TRBV28 and TRBJ2-5; 9 bases are shared with TRBD2. Sequencing was done on a sample of PBMCs. The source of this sequence is a woman aged 18 to 35 in good health and CMV-seronegative. The CDR3 DNA reads as TGTGCCAGCAGTTTTAGGCGGGAGGGATGGGGAGAGACCCAGTACTTC. Residues: CASSFRREGWGETQYF.